The T cell receptor beta chain described here comes from a study of CD8 T cells in Susac syndrome. Study summary: When their blood was taken, patients with Susac syndrome were therapy-naive, taking corticosteroids, or taking intravenous immunoglobulin alone.

Reverse transcription used roughly 0.5 to 1 ug RNA and random hexamers. Amplification of TCR beta CDR3 spanned 54 Vbeta and 13 Jbeta via immunoSEQ multiplex PCR. TCRdb re-called the immunoSEQ multiplex PCR reads through MiXCR, storing one row per CDR3 protein. The sample holds roughly 88,000 distinct CDR3 sequences, around 96% seen once. The TCR sequence derives from a human donor with Susac syndrome. The specimen sequenced was CD8+ T cells from PBMCs.

The CDR3 sequence: CASSLDQGRNEQYF. The CDR3 bases are TGTGCCAGCAGTTTAGACCAGGGAAGAAACGAGCAGTACTTC. The chain employs TRBV28 and TRBJ2-7; D is perhaps TRBD1 (5 bases). CDR1 and CDR2 from the germline V gene are MDHEN and SYDVKM. The CDR3 loop spans 14 amino acids. V was cut by 2 bases and J by 5 bases, with 13 bases left in between.